This section outlines one TCR beta chain sequence together with its context. The sample belongs to a study of naive and memory T cell subsets. Germline loops: CDR1 SNHLY, CDR2 FYNNEI. The V end lost 8 bases, the J end lost 0 bases, and 15 bases lay between the germline ends. The CDR3 covers 15 residues. Amplification of ligated cDNA took four PCR rounds with SP2 and nested alpha and beta constant primers. Each CDR3 protein is one row after TCRdb ran MiXCR on the 5' RACE reads. The table shows more than 60,000 distinct CDR3 sequences, with 6% to 8.5% occurring only once. An oligonucleotide containing a UMI was ligated to the 3' end of TCR cDNA. Reverse transcription used DNase-treated unsorted total RNA, aiming for about 1 to 1000 ng.

This chain links TRBV2 with TRBJ2-3; D is unresolved. The TCR sequence derives from a female donor in good health. The CDR3 DNA reads as TGTGCCAGCGGATGGACCAGAAGCAGCACAGATACGCAGTATTTT. It specifies CASGWTRSSTDTQYF.